Listed here are 31 T cell receptor beta chains from one sample, sequenced in a study of shared clonotypes between healthy human individuals. Only in-frame clones appear in the TCRdb table, and some are missing; sequencing was by immunoSEQ multiplex PCR. The sample yields about 1.1 million clones, 70% to 80% seen once. Material: memory CD4+ T cells from PBMCs. Documented subset: CD45RA-negative fraction. These receptors all come from a man younger than 35 in good health. Some clones in this sample may be carry-over from other donors' samples.

This rearrangement joins TRBV4-2 to TRBJ2-1; possibly TRBD1 for D (5 bases). This CDR3 is 16 amino acids long. In germline, CDR1 is LGHNA, CDR2 YNFKEQ. Trimming removed 4 bases from V and 6 bases from J, with 19 bases in between. Here the CDR3 DNA reads TGTGCCAGCAGCCTAAGGAAATCACAGGAAACCAATGAGCAGTTCTTC. This encodes CASSLRKSQETNEQFF.

The chain combines TRBV7-9 with TRBJ2-1, with TRBD1 as a possible D gene (5 bases). This CDR3 contains 14 residues. CDR1 is SEHNR, CDR2 FQNEAQ, per germline (reference sequence). With 3 bases removed from V and 6 bases from J, the gap between germline ends came to 12 bases. The CDR3 region has the DNA TGTGCCAGCAGCTTCCCGACCAGGGCCAATGAGCAGTTCTTC. It yields the protein CASSFPTRANEQFF.

This clone was seen a single time. J is TRBJ2-1 and V is TRBV28; D ambiguous. The CDR3 loop spans 10 amino acids. Trimming pared 3 bases from V and 11 bases from J, leaving 5 bases between. Germline V CDR1 and CDR2: MDHEN, SYDVKM. DNA for the CDR3: TGTGCCAGCAGTTTGCAGAAGCAGTTCTTC. Protein product: CASSLQKQFF.

The chain carries TRBV27 and TRBJ2-5, with 9 bases aligning to TRBD1. Germline values: CDR1 MNHEY, CDR2 SMNVEV (reference sequence). The trim removed 6 bases at V and 4 bases at J, leaving 12 bases unmatched. The CDR3 is 16 residues long. The CDR3 coding sequence is TGTGCCAGCAGGATAACAGGGGGCGGCTGGGCAGAGACCCAGTACTTC. It specifies CASRITGGGWAETQYF.

The V and J genes are TRBV6-6 and TRBJ2-7; D call uncertain. The CDR3 totals 12 residues. The germline V gene has CDR1 MNHNY and CDR2 SVGAGI (reference sequence). Deletions cut 1 base from V and 4 bases from J, with 5 bases between. The DNA for the CDR3 is TGTGCCAGCAGTTACTACGGGTACGAGCAGTACTTC. Protein sequence: CASSYYGYEQYF.

The genes are TRBV10-3 and TRBJ1-4, with 8 bases fitting TRBD1. This CDR3 has 15 residues. CDR1 is ENHRY, CDR2 SYGVKD, per germline. J lost 7 bases, V lost 4 bases, and 8 bases had no gene match. Here the CDR3 DNA reads TGTGCCATCAGTGTATTAGACAGGGGATTTGAAAAACTGTTTTTT. Translated, it gives CAISVLDRGFEKLFF.

In this sample, this clone turned up once. The V call is TRBV28, the J call TRBJ2-1; the match to TRBD2 covers 16 bases. This CDR3 spans 20 amino acids. Losses at the gene ends were 3 bases for V and 6 bases for J; bases not matched to a gene: 14. Germline CDR1 is MDHEN and CDR2 is SYDVKM. CDR3 amino acids: CASSFSLGTSGRAVSNEQFF. The CDR3 DNA reads as TGTGCCAGCAGTTTCTCCTTGGGGACTAGCGGGAGGGCCGTATCCAATGAGCAGTTCTTC.

V usage is TRBV7-2 and J usage is TRBJ2-3; 12 bases are shared with TRBD2. Germline values: CDR1 SGHTA, CDR2 FQGNSA. The length of the CDR3 is 18 residues. The J segment lost 0 bases and the V segment lost 2 bases, leaving 6 bases of the junction unmatched. In DNA, the CDR3 is TGTGCCAGCAGCTTACTAGCGGGGACTAGCGGGAGCACAGATACGCAGTATTTT. The encoded protein is CASSLLAGTSGSTDTQYF.

The genes are TRBV4-2 and TRBJ2-1; tentative D call: TRBD1 (6 bases). Germline assignment: CDR1 LGHNA and CDR2 YNFKEQ. CDR3 length: 15 amino acids. V lost 5 bases and J lost 8, with 19 bases in between. CDR3 region: CASSGQGPGADEQFF. CDR3 DNA sequence: TGTGCCAGCAGCGGCCAGGGGCCCGGGGCGGATGAGCAGTTCTTC.

A word on this clone: One base separates it from a far larger clone, so it is likely a read error. The rearrangement joins TRBV29-1 to TRBJ1-4, with TRBD1 identical over 9 bases. CDR3 length equals 16 residues. CDR1 and CDR2 from the germline V gene are SQVTM and ANQGSEA. The CDR3 is CGGPLRRDREDEKLFF. The CDR3 DNA reads TGCGGCGGTCCTCTCCGCCGGGACAGGGAGGACGAAAAACTGTTTTTT.

The chain couples TRBV9 to TRBJ2-7, with a tentative D call TRBD1 (6 bases). V dropped 4 bases and J dropped 0 bases, with 11 bases sitting between them. The CDR3 is 14 residues long. Germline loops: CDR1 SGDLS, CDR2 YYNGEE. The CDR3 sequence: CASSPEGDSYEQYF. Written as DNA, the CDR3 is TGTGCCAGCAGCCCCGAGGGGGACTCCTACGAGCAGTACTTC. Looking up the rest from reference TRBV9 and TRBJ2-7 gives the full variable domain: DSGVTQTPKHLITATGQRVTLRCSPRSGDLSVYWYQQSLDQGLQFLIQYYNGEERAKGNILERFSAQQFPDLHSELNLSSLELGDSALYFCASSPEGDSYEQYFGPGTRLTVT.

The CDR3 bases are TGTGCCAGCAGCGGGAGGACCACAGATACGCAGTATTTT. This codes for CASSGRTTDTQYF. The V gene is TRBV2, the J gene TRBJ2-3; 7 bases are a match to TRBD2. V shed 6 bases and J 2 bases; nucleotides not matched to a gene: 2. CDR3 size: 13 residues. Germline CDR1 and CDR2: SNHLY and FYNNEI.

The V and J genes are TRBV6-1 and TRBJ1-2, with a tentative D call TRBD1 (6 bases). V was trimmed by 1 base and J by 4 bases, leaving 19 bases between them. There are 17 residues in the CDR3. Germline loops: CDR1 MNHNS, CDR2 SASEGT. CDR3 bases: TGTGCCAGCAGTGAAGTTCTACGGCTTGGACAGATCTATGGCTACACCTTC. This codes for CASSEVLRLGQIYGYTF.

The chain recombines TRBV2 with TRBJ2-1; 8 nucleotides line up with TRBD2. The V and J ends lost 8 bases and 10 bases, in that order; junction bases with no gene match: 1. The CDR3 has 10 amino acids. CDR1 SNHLY and CDR2 FYNNEI come from the germline V gene. CDR3 bases: TGTGCCAGCGCGGGAGGAGAGCAGTTCTTC. This encodes CASAGGEQFF. Drawing the rest from reference TRBV2 and TRBJ2-1, the complete variable domain is EPEVTQTPSHQVTQMGQEVILRCVPISNHLYFYWYRQILGQKVEFLVSFYNNEISEKSEIFDDQFSVERPDGSNFTLKIRSTKLEDSAMYFCASAGGEQFFGPGTRLTVL.

The rearrangement links TRBV20-1 to TRBJ2-7, with D unclear. Germline V gene lookup returns CDR1 DFQATT and CDR2 SNEGSKA (reference sequence). There are 11 residues in the CDR3. Trimming removed 1 base at V and 5 bases at J, with 6 bases between. CDR3 amino acids: CSARVKNEQYF. The CDR3, as DNA: TGCAGTGCTAGAGTTAAGAACGAGCAGTACTTC.

This rearrangement joins TRBV5-1 to TRBJ2-5; 7 bases are a match to TRBD2. With V trimmed by 0 bases and J by 5 bases, 13 bases remained unmatched. The germline V gene has CDR1 SGHRS and CDR2 YFSETQ. The CDR3 covers 17 residues. The CDR3 bases are TGCGCCAGCAGCTTGGCCACGGGAAGCGGGGCTGGGGAGACCCAGTACTTC. This translates into CASSLATGSGAGETQYF.

This clone was seen a few times. The chain has TRBV2 and TRBJ1-1; tentative D call: TRBD1 (6 bases). The CDR3 is 12 residues long. The germline V and J ends were trimmed by 10 bases and 2 bases, with 11 bases remaining between them. Germline V CDR1 and CDR2: SNHLY, FYNNEI. CDR3 in DNA: TGTGCCACCAGGGGTTTTAACACTGAAGCTTTCTTT. This codes for CATRGFNTEAFF.

This chain connects TRBV7-2 to TRBJ2-3; D perhaps matches TRBD2 (7 bases). Germline V gene sequence: CDR1 SGHTA, CDR2 FQGNSA. The CDR3 loop spans 16 amino acids. V lost 5 bases to trimming and J lost 3 bases, with 18 bases between them. The CDR3 region is CASSQQGNGRTDTQYF. Written as DNA, the CDR3 is TGTGCCAGCAGCCAACAGGGAAACGGGAGGACAGATACGCAGTATTTT.

The chain employs TRBV30 and TRBJ2-3; TRBD2 matches 9 bases. Germline V gene lookup returns CDR1 GTSNPN and CDR2 SVGIG (reference sequence). The V segment lost 1 base and the J segment 4 bases; nucleotides outside the gene matches: 3. CDR3 size: 14 residues. CDR3 nucleotide sequence: TGTGCCTGGAGTGAAGAGCGGGGGGCAGATACGCAGTATTTT. It codes for CAWSEERGADTQYF.

The chain carries TRBV11-1 and TRBJ2-5, with 8 bases identical to TRBD1. The CDR3 covers 16 residues. Germline V lookup: CDR1 SGHAT, CDR2 FQDESV (reference sequence). With 1 base clipped from V and 4 bases from J, the junction kept 8 bases outside the gene matches. The CDR3 protein is CASSLGNLDRVETQYF. CDR3 coding DNA: TGTGCCAGCAGCTTAGGCAATCTGGACAGGGTAGAGACCCAGTACTTC.

This clone came up a few times. The rearrangement joins TRBV2 to TRBJ1-2, with TRBD1 matching over 7 bases. CDR3 length: 14 amino acids. Trimming at V came to 7 bases and at J to 6 bases, leaving 11 bases not matched to a gene. CDR1 SNHLY and CDR2 FYNNEI come from the germline V gene. The CDR3 spells CASIFYRTGDGYTF. The CDR3, as DNA: TGTGCCAGCATATTTTACCGAACAGGGGATGGCTACACCTTC.

The rearrangement links TRBV6-1 to TRBJ2-5; D is ambiguous. The CDR3 has 13 amino acids. Trimming stripped 0 bases from V and 4 bases from J, with 6 bases between. Germline V gene data show CDR1 as MNHNS and CDR2 as SASEGT. The CDR3 region is CASSEAPGETQYF. The CDR3 DNA sequence: TGTGCCAGCAGTGAAGCCCCGGGAGAGACCCAGTACTTC.

The rearrangement uses TRBV10-3 and TRBJ2-1, with D possibly being TRBD2 (6 bases). The V gene lost 4 bases and the J gene lost 6 bases, with 7 bases spanning the gap. This CDR3 comprises 12 residues. Germline lookup yields CDR1 ENHRY and CDR2 SYGVKD. The CDR3 DNA is TGTGCCATCAGTGGGACTACCAATGAGCAGTTCTTC. Its protein product is CAISGTTNEQFF.

The V gene is TRBV6-5, the J gene TRBJ1-2; D call uncertain. The length of the CDR3 is 13 residues. V lost 8 bases and J 4 bases, leaving 14 bases between the germline ends. Looked up from germline, CDR1 is MNHEY and CDR2 is SVGAGI. The chain's CDR3 is CASATWEGYGYTF. The CDR3 DNA reads TGTGCCAGCGCCACCTGGGAGGGCTATGGCTACACCTTC.

This rearrangement joins TRBV28 to TRBJ1-1; D gene unclear. V was trimmed by 1 base and J by 5 bases, leaving 8 bases between them. This CDR3 is built from 13 residues. Germline values: CDR1 MDHEN, CDR2 SYDVKM. The CDR3 DNA follows: TGTGCCAGCAGTTTATCCCTCCTAACTGAAGCTTTCTTT. This translates into CASSLSLLTEAFF.

The genes are TRBV14 and TRBJ1-5; D gene unclear. Germline V CDR1 and CDR2: SGHDN, FVKESK. The CDR3 loop spans 13 amino acids. V was pared by 2 bases and J by 6 bases, with 8 bases between. In DNA, the CDR3 is TGTGCCAGCAGCCAAAAACTTGGTCAGCCCCAGCATTTT. Its translation: CASSQKLGQPQHF.

This clone has more than one count but fewer than ten. The chain is built from TRBV7-2 and TRBJ2-7; D may be TRBD2 (6 bases). The CDR3 runs to 15 residues. Trimming stripped 5 bases from V and 3 bases from J, with 17 bases between. Germline CDR1 is SGHTA and CDR2 is FQGNSA. The CDR3 loop is CASSIQGSGGYEQYF. As DNA, the CDR3 is TGTGCCAGCAGCATTCAGGGTAGCGGAGGCTACGAGCAGTACTTC.

The chain recombines TRBV19 with TRBJ2-1; the D call may be TRBD1 or TRBD2 (5 bases each). This CDR3 has 15 amino acids. CDR1 and CDR2 (germline): LNHDA, SQIVND (reference sequence). V was clipped by 5 bases and J by 0 bases, with 11 bases between them. The CDR3 DNA follows: TGTGCCAGTAGTTGGCAGAGGGGCTCCTACAATGAGCAGTTCTTC. Protein product: CASSWQRGSYNEQFF.

The chain recombines TRBV11-2 with TRBJ2-2, with 10 bases fitting TRBD2. The CDR3 is 18 residues long. Unmatched junction bases numbered 15, after V lost 4 bases and J lost 7 bases. Germline values: CDR1 SGHAT, CDR2 FQNNGV. CDR3 bases: TGTGCCAGCAGCTCCCTAAACAGCGGGAGGGCCCTCAGCGGGGAGCTGTTTTTT. Encoded protein: CASSSLNSGRALSGELFF.

J is TRBJ1-5 and V is TRBV19; 7 bases line up with TRBD1. Per the germline V gene, CDR1 is LNHDA and CDR2 is SQIVND (reference sequence). CDR3 length equals 19 residues. With 7 bases clipped from V and 2 bases from J, the junction kept 20 bases outside the gene matches. CDR3: CASKPGGTAAFLRNQPQHF. The CDR3 nucleotides are TGTGCCAGTAAACCTGGAGGGACAGCGGCCTTCCTTCGCAATCAGCCCCAGCATTTT.

To note about this clone: The sample holds other DNA sequences that translate to the same CDR3. V and J are TRBV28 and TRBJ1-5; 7 bases fit TRBD1. Germline assignment: CDR1 MDHEN and CDR2 SYDVKM. The CDR3 covers 15 residues. The trim removed 6 bases at V and 0 bases at J, leaving 5 bases unmatched. The CDR3 coding sequence is TGTGCCAGCAGCCCAGGGGGTTTTAGCAATCAGCCCCAGCATTTT. This translates into CASSPGGFSNQPQHF.